This entry is about one T cell receptor (beta chain). Its target is unknown. All the people who gave samples were healthy bone marrow donors. It was with 60 Vbeta and 13 Jbeta primers that the PCR ran. Method: immunoSEQ multiplex PCR; TCRdb's copy keeps in-frame clones and lacks some. The sample has about 220,000 clones; over 75% are singletons. This sample is part of a study of cytomegalovirus exposure and HLA in healthy donors. Study results and caveats: According to a later analysis, most TCR beta chains associated with CMV appeared HLA-restricted. Rarity marked most TCR sequences, yet some public TCRs occurred in many donors. Compared with the approximately 680-donor mean, an Asian-associated ancestry cluster reportedly had fewer N-insertions, according to a later analysis.

This CDR3 has 15 amino acids. Germline trimming cut 2 bases from V and 2 bases from J; bases unmatched to any gene: 2. The germline CDR1 and CDR2 sequences are SGHRS and YFSETQ. V is TRBV5-1 and J is TRBJ2-1; 9 nucleotides match TRBD2. This clonotype was obtained from a male donor in good health and CMV-seronegative. The source material was PBMCs. DNA for the CDR3: TGCGCCAGCAGCTTTGGCGGGGGGGCCTACAATGAGCAGTTCTTC. It translates to CASSFGGGAYNEQFF. The full variable domain, with the rest looked up from reference TRBV5-1 and TRBJ2-1, is KAGVTQTPRYLIKTRGQQVTLSCSPISGHRSVSWYQQTPGQGLQFLFEYFSETQRNKGNFPGRFSGRQFSNSRSEMNVSTLELGDSALYLCASSFGGGAYNEQFFGPGTRLTVL.